Given below is one TCR beta chain in context. Its antigen is currently not known. Just one base apart from a much larger clone, this may be a read error. This sample stems from a study of T cells after yellow fever vaccination (dated by TCRdb to the late 2010s). Turning to the overall study: The SMART-Seq v4 Ultra Low Input RNA kit was used to prepare libraries from fractions with low cell numbers. Bulk TCR alpha and beta repertoires were sequenced longitudinally to track T-cell clones before and after primary and booster YFV17D yellow fever vaccination. Two healthy male donors made up the cohort, one aged 18 to 29 years and the other aged 30 to 39 years. Blood samples were taken at several timepoints before and after primary and secondary immunization, and bulk PBMC replicates and cell subsets were isolated.

TCR cDNA was synthesized by 5'RACE template switching, through which a universal primer site and unique molecular identifiers were introduced. cDNA synthesis was primed from both the TCR alpha and TCR beta constant segments. Library amplification used two PCR steps, and the second PCR step added sample barcodes and sequencing adapters. Libraries were sequenced on Illumina HiSeq 2500 (2x100 bp) or NovaSeq (2x150 bp). Per the authors' processing: MIGEC was used to demultiplex reads and collapse the reads into UMI consensus sequences, and MiXCR was used for V(D)J alignment. Using edgeR on replicate PBMC samples, clonotypes were called vaccine-responding if FDR was below 0.01 and the log2 fold change was above 5 up to day 15. Each bulk clonotype received a CD4 or CD8 identity based on whether the sequenced CD4 or CD8 repertoire contained that clonotype at higher abundance. TCRdb trimmed the raw reads at Q25, called clones with MiXCR and kept productive beta chains. A single entry per CDR3 protein holds the most common genes and DNA from its merged rows. The authors' filters were not applied to this entry. In this sample the table shows more than 95,000 distinct CDR3 sequences, roughly 7.2% of which occur a single time. Approximately 2.7% of the sample is in the top ten clones.

The treatment or condition label on this specimen signifies: live attenuated yellow fever vaccine strain. A standard Ficoll-Paque protocol was used to isolate PBMCs from peripheral blood. Dynabeads CD4 and CD8 positive selection kits were used to isolate CD4 and CD8 T-cell fractions. RNA was extracted with TriZol from bulk PBMCs, CD4 and CD8 fractions, and dextramer-positive and dextramer-negative fractions. Study-level results and caveats: Because only a couple of donors were included in the study, the extent to which the findings can be generalized is limited. Most clones expanded after primary vaccination (almost 98% of CD4 and about 85% of CD8) were re-detected after the booster, suggesting that broad memory maintenance occurred. Because abundant contaminating clonotypes from the bulk population could be contained in FACS-sorted repertoires, computational filtering was required. A small share of clonotypes was detected in both CD4 and CD8 compartments, with the overlap likely arising from convergent recombination. Compared with the primary T-cell response, the secondary T-cell response was faster but weaker, reaching its peak on day 5 rather than on day 15.

According to the germline V gene (reference sequence), CDR1 reads SEHNR and CDR2 reads FQNEAQ. V sheds 1 base and J sheds 0 bases, leaving 14 bases between their ends. From its cysteine to its phenylalanine, the CDR3 spans 17 amino acids. Left in the record is the CDR3 DNA by itself, 51 bases read in frame from the first base. The sequencing used CD4+ T cells sorted from PBMCs, collected more than 35 days after the first yellow fever vaccination. The source of this sequence is a man in his late teens or twenties who received the YFV17D yellow fever vaccine. The rearranged segments are TRBV7-9 and TRBJ2-3, with the D gene uncertain. CDR3 sequence: CASSLGHGTASTDTQYF. The DNA sequence follows: TGTGCCAGCAGCTTAGGGCATGGAACCGCTAGCACAGATACGCAGTATTTT.